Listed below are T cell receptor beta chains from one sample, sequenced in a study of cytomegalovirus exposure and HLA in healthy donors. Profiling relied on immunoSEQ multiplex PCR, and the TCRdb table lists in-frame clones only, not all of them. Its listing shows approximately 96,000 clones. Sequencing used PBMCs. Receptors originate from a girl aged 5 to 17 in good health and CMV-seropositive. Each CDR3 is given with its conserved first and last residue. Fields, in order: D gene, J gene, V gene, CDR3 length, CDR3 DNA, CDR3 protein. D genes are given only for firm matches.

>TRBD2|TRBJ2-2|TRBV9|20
TGTGCCAGCAGCGTACCCTCTTTCCCGGGTAGCGGGGGGGCAGCCGGGGAGCTGTTTTTT
CASSVPSFPGSGGAAGELFF
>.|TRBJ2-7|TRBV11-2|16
TGTGCCAGCAGCTTAGGTCGGACGGGGAGCTCCTACGAGCAGTACTTC
CASSLGRTGSSYEQYF
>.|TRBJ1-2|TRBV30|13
TGTGCCTGGAGTGGAAACAGGGTCCGTGGCTACACCTTC
CAWSGNRVRGYTF
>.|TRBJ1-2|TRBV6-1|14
TGTGCCAGCAGTGAAGGGGGGGGTTCGATCGGCTACACCTTC
CASSEGGGSIGYTF
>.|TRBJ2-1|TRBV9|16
TGTGCCAGCAGCGTTAGTACGGTCCGAAGGACAGATGAGCAGTTCTTC
CASSVSTVRRTDEQFF
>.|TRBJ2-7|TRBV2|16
TGTGCCAGCAGTGAAGCGCTTCAGGGCAGCGACTACGAGCAGTACTTC
CASSEALQGSDYEQYF
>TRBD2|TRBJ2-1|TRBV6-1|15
TGTGCCAGCATCCTCATGACTAGCGGCGACAATGAGCAGTTCTTC
CASILMTSGDNEQFF
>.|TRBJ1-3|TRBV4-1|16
TGCGCCAGCAGCCAAGATCAGGCACTCTCTGGAAACACCATATATTTT
CASSQDQALSGNTIYF
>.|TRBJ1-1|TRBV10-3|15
TGTGCCATCAGGCCCTCCAGAGGGAGGGACACTGAAGCTTTCTTT
CAIRPSRGRDTEAFF
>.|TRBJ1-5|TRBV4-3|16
TGCGCCAGCAGCCAAGAATTGGGGGGGGGAAGTCAGCCCCAGCATTTT
CASSQELGGGSQPQHF
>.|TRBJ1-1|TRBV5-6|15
TGTGCCAGCAGCTTGAAGGTAGCCATGAACACTGAAGCTTTCTTT
CASSLKVAMNTEAFF
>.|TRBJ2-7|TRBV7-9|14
TGTGCCAGCAGCCTACAGGAGATCTCCTACGAGCAGTACTTC
CASSLQEISYEQYF
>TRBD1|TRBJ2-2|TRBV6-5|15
TGTGCCAGCAGAACCGGGACAGGGAGCACCGGGGAGCTGTTTTTT
CASRTGTGSTGELFF